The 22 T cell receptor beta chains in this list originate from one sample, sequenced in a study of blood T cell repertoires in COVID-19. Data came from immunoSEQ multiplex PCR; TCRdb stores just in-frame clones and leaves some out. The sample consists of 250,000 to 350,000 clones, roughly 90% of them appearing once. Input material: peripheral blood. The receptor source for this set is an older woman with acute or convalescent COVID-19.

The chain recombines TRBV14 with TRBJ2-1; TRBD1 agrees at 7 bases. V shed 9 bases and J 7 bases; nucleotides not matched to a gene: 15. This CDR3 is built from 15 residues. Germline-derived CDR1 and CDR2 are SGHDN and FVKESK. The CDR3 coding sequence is TGTGCCAGTTTCTCCGGGACAGCCCTTCCAAATGAGCAGTTCTTC. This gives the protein CASFSGTALPNEQFF.

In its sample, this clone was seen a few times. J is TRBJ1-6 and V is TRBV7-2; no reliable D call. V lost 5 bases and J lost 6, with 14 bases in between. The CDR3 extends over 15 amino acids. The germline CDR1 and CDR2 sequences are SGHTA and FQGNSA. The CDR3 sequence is CASSHGKRVNSPLHF. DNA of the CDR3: TGTGCCAGCAGCCACGGGAAACGTGTTAATTCACCCCTCCACTTT.

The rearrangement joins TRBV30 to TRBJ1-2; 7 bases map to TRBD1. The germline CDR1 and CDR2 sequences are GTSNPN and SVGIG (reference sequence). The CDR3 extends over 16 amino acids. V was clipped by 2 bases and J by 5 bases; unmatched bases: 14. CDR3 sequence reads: CAWSSSRTGPRYGYTF. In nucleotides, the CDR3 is TGTGCCTGGAGTTCAAGTCGGACAGGTCCTAGGTATGGCTACACCTTC.

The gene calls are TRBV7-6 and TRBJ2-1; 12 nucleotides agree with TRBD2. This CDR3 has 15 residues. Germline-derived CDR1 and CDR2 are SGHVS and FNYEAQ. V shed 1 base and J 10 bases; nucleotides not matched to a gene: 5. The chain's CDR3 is CASSLVGLAGQEQFF. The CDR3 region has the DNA TGTGCCAGCAGCTTAGTGGGACTAGCGGGTCAGGAGCAGTTCTTC.

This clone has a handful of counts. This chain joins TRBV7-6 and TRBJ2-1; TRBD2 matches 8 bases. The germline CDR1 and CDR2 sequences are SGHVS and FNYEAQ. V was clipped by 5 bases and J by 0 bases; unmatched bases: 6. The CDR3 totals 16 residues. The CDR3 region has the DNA TGTGCCAGCAGCATCGAAAGCGGGAGCTCCTACAATGAGCAGTTCTTC. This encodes CASSIESGSSYNEQFF.

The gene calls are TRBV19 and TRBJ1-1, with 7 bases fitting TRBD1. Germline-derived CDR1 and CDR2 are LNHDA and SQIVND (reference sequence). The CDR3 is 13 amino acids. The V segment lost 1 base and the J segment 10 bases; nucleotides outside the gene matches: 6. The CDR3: CASSIAQGRGAFF. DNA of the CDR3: TGTGCCAGTAGTATAGCACAGGGGAGAGGAGCTTTCTTT.

CDR3 in amino acids: CASSYLGLPSDAGYTF. CDR3 in DNA: TGTGCCAGCAGTTACTTGGGACTCCCTTCGGATGCGGGCTACACCTTC. The chain uses TRBV6-2 or TRBV6-3 and TRBJ1-2; possibly TRBD1 for D (5 bases). CDR1 MNHEY and CDR2 SVGEGT come from the germline V gene. This CDR3 spans 16 amino acids. Trimming took off 1 base at V and 8 bases at J, with 20 bases between the two ends.

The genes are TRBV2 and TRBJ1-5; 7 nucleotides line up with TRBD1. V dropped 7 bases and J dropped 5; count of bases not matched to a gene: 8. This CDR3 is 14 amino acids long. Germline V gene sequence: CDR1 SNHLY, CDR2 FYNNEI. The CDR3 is CASTPGGGYQPQHF. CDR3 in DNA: TGTGCCAGCACCCCAGGAGGGGGCTATCAGCCCCAGCATTTT.

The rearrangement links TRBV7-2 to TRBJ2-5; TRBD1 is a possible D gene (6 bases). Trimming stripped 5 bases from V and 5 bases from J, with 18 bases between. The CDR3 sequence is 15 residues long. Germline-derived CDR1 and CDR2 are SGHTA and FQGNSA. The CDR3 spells CASSALQGISETQYF. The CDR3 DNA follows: TGTGCCAGCAGCGCCCTACAGGGCATCTCTGAGACCCAGTACTTC.

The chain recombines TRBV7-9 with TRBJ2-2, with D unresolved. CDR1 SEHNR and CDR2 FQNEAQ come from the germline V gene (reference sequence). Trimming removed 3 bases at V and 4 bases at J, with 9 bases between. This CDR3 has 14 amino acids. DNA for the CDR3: TGTGCCAGCAGCTTCGAGCCCGGCACCGGGGAGCTGTTTTTT. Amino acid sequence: CASSFEPGTGELFF.

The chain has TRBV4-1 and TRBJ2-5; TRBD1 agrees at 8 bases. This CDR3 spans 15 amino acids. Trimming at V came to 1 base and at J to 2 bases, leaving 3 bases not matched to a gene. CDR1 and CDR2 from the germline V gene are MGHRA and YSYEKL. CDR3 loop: CASSQGTGYQETQYF. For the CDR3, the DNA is TGCGCCAGCAGCCAAGGGACAGGGTATCAAGAGACCCAGTACTTC.

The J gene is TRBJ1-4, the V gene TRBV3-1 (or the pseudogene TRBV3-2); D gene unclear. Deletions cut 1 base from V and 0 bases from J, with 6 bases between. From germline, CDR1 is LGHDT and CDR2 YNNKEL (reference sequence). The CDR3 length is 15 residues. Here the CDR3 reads CASSQGGPTNEKLFF. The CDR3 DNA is TGTGCCAGCAGCCAAGGCGGGCCAACTAATGAAAAACTGTTTTTT.

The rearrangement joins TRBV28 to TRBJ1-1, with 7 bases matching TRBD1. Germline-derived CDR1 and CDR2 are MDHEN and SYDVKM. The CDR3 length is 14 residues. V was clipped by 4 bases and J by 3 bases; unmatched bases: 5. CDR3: CASSSDRSYTEAFF. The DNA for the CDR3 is TGTGCCAGCAGTTCGGACAGGTCTTACACTGAAGCTTTCTTT.

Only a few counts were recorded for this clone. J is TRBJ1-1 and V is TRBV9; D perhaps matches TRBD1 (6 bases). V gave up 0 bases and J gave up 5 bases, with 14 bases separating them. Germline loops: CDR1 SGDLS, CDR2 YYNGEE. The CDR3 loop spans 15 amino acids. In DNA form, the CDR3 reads TGTGCCAGCAGCGTAGACCCTACAGGGTCTACTGAAGCTTTCTTT. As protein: CASSVDPTGSTEAFF.

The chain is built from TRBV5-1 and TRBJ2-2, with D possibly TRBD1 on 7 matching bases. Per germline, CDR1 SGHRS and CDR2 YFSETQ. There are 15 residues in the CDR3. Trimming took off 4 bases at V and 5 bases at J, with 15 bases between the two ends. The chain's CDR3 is CASSGGTAQTGELFF. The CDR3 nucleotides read TGCGCCAGCAGCGGGGGGACAGCACAAACCGGGGAGCTGTTTTTT.

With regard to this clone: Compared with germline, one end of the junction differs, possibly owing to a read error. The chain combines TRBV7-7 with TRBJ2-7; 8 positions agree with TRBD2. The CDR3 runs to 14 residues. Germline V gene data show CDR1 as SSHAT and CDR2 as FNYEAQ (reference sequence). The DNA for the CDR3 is TGTGCTAGCAGCTCCCGGGAGGGGCACTACGAGCAGTACTTC. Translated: CASSSREGHYEQYF.

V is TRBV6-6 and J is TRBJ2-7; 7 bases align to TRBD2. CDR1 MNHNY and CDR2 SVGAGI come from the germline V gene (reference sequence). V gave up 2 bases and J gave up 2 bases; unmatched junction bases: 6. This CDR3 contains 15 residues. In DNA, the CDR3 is TGTGCCAGCAGTTACGGGGGGACTACCACCTACGAGCAGTACTTC. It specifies CASSYGGTTTYEQYF.

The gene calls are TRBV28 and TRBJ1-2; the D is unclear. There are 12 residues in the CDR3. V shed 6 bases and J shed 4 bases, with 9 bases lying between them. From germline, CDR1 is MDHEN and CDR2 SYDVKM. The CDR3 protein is CASSSEFYGYTF. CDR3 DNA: TGTGCCAGCAGCTCGGAGTTCTATGGCTACACCTTC.

The CDR3 is CASSFASNYGYTF. CDR3 nucleotides: TGTGCCAGCAGTTTCGCCAGTAACTATGGCTACACCTTC. This rearrangement joins TRBV27 to TRBJ1-2; D unclear. The germline V gene has CDR1 MNHEY and CDR2 SMNVEV (reference sequence). The CDR3 consists of 13 residues. Between the trimmed V and J ends, which lost 3 bases and 1 base, there was a span of 6 bases.

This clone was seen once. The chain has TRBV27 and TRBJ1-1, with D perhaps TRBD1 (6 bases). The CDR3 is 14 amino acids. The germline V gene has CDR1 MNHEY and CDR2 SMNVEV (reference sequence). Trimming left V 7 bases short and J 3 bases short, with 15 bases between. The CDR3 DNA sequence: TGTGCCAGCAAGGACCAGGGGCAATACACTGAAGCTTTCTTT. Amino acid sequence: CASKDQGQYTEAFF.

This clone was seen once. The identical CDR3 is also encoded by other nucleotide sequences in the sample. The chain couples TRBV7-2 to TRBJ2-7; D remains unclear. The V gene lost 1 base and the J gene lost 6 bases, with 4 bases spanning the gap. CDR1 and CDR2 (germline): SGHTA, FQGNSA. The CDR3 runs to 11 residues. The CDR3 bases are TGTGCCAGCAGCTTAGGGGCCGAGCAGTACTTC. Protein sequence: CASSLGAEQYF.

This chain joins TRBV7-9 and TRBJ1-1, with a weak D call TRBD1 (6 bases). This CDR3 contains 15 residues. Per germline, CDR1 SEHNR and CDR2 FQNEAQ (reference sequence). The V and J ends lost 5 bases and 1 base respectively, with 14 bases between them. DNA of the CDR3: TGTGCCAGCAGCGGCACCGGGACAAAGAACACTGAAGCTTTCTTT. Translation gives CASSGTGTKNTEAFF.